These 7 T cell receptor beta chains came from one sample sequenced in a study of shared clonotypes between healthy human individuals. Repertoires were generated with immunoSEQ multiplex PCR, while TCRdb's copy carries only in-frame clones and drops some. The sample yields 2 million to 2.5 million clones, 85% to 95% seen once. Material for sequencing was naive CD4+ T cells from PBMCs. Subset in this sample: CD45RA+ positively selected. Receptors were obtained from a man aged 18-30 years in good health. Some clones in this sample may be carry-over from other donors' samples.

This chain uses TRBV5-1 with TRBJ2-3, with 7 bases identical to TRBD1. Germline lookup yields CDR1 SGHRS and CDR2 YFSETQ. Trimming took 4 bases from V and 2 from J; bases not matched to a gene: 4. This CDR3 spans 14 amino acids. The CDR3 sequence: CASSEGALTDTQYF. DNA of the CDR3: TGCGCCAGCAGCGAGGGGGCCCTCACAGATACGCAGTATTTT.

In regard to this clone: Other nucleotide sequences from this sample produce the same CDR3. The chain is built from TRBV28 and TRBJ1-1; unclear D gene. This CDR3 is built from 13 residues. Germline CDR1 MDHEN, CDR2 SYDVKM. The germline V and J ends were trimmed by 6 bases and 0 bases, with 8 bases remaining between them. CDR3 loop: CASSRSLNTEAFF. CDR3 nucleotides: TGTGCCAGCAGCCGAAGTTTGAACACTGAAGCTTTCTTT.

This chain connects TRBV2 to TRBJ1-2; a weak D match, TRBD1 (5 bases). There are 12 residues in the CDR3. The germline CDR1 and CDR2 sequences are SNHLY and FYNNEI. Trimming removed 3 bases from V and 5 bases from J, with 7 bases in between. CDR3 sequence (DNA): TGTGCCAGCAGTGAGACAGATTATGGCTACACCTTC. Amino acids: CASSETDYGYTF.

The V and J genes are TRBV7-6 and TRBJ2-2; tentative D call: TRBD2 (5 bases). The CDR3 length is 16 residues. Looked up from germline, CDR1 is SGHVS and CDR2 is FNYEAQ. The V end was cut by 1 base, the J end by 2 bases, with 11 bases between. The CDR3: CASSLEGGFNTGELFF. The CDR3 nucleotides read TGTGCCAGCAGCTTAGAAGGAGGATTCAACACCGGGGAGCTGTTTTTT.

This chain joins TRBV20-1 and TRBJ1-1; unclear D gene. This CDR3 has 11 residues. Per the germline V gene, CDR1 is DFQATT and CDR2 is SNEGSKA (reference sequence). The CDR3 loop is CSSLENTEAFF. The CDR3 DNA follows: TGCAGCTCCCTAGAGAACACTGAAGCTTTCTTT.

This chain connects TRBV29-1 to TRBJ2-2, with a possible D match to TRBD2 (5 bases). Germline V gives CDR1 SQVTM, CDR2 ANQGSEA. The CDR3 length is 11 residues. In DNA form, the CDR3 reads TGCAGTGTCGGGGTGCCCGGGGAGCTGTTTTTT. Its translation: CSVGVPGELFF.

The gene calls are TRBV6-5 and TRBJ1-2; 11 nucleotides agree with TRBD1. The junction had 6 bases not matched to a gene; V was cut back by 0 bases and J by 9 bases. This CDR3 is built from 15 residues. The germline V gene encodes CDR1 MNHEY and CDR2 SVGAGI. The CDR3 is CASSYSGQGGYRYTF. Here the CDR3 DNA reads TGTGCCAGCAGTTACTCGGGACAGGGGGGTTATCGCTACACCTTC.